This entry features one TCR beta chain sequence. The data derive from a study of Ad26.COV2.S vaccination and SARS-CoV-2 variants. The sample's treatment: approximately 18 received Ad26.COV2.S at low or high dose, single or two shots; a few received placebo; per-sample allocation not given. Sampling was performed 63 days after the first vaccine or placebo injection. CDR1 and CDR2 (germline): SGHRS, YFSETQ. The CDR3 is 15 residues long. Deletions cut 0 bases from V and 10 bases from J, with 14 bases between. The table came from immunoSEQ multiplex PCR; TCRdb's copy has only in-frame clones and leaves some out. This table holds about 320,000 clones, 70% to 90% found once.

The rearrangement joins TRBV5-1 to TRBJ1-6; unclear D gene. Material: peripheral blood, obtained in a trial of Ad26.COV2.S vaccine versus placebo. This clonotype originated in a person between 18 and 65 years old who received the Ad26.COV2.S COVID-19 vaccine or a placebo. CDR3 nucleotides: TGCGCCAGCAGCTTGGGGAAGAACTGGGCGTCACCCCTCCACTTT. Protein product: CASSLGKNWASPLHF.